Below are 27 T cell receptor beta chains sequenced from a single sample in a study of control samples from healthy donors and cancer patients. Assay: immunoSEQ multiplex PCR; the TCRdb copy retains only in-frame clones and omits some. The sample holds 90,000 to 100,000 clones, 90% seen once. Sequencing input: blood. These receptors all stem from a woman between 18 and 29 years old in good health.

The V and J genes are TRBV11-3 and TRBJ2-1; 7 bases match TRBD2. The CDR3 is 16 residues long. CDR1 SGHNT and CDR2 YENEEA come from the germline V gene. Trimming at V came to 2 bases and at J to 4 bases, leaving 8 bases not matched to a gene. CDR3 sequence reads: CASSLRLAGEYNEQFF. For the CDR3, the DNA is TGTGCCAGCAGCTTACGCCTCGCGGGAGAGTACAATGAGCAGTTCTTC.

The chain joins TRBV1 to TRBJ2-1. TRBV1 is flagged as a pseudogene. This CDR3 comprises 16 residues. DNA of the CDR3: TGCACCAGCAGCCAAGCGACCCCAGAATCCTACAATGAGCAGTTCTTC. It yields the protein CTSSQATPESYNEQFF.

The chain has TRBV25-1 and TRBJ1-5, with TRBD1 matching over 8 bases. Unmatched junction bases numbered 7, after V lost 4 bases and J lost 5 bases. The germline gives CDR1 MGHDK, CDR2 SYGVNS. The CDR3 totals 15 residues. DNA for the CDR3: TGTGCCAGCAGTGGGGGGGACAGGACACATCAGCCCCAGCATTTT. Its translation: CASSGGDRTHQPQHF.

The chain carries TRBV19 and TRBJ1-2, with a possible D match to TRBD1 (6 bases). Between the trimmed V and J ends, which lost 1 base and 0 bases, there was a span of 15 bases. This CDR3 is built from 17 residues. CDR1 is LNHDA, CDR2 SQIVND, per germline (reference sequence). The CDR3 region is CASSIARTASSNYGYTF. In nucleotides, the CDR3 is TGTGCCAGTAGTATAGCCCGGACAGCCTCTTCTAACTATGGCTACACCTTC. Filled out from reference TRBV19 and TRBJ1-2, the complete variable domain reads DGGITQSPKYLFRKEGQNVTLSCEQNLNHDAMYWYRQDPGQGLRLIYYSQIVNDFQKGDIAEGYSVSREKKESFPLTVTSAQKNPTAFYLCASSIARTASSNYGYTFGSGTRLTVV.

The sample holds one count of this clone. The V gene is TRBV10-3, the J gene TRBJ2-7; 8 positions agree with TRBD2. Germline V gene lookup returns CDR1 ENHRY and CDR2 SYGVKD. The CDR3 spans 12 residues. The junction had 7 bases not matched to a gene; V was cut back by 3 bases and J by 12 bases. The CDR3 nucleotides read TGTGCCATCAGTGATTATGGACTAGCTTTGTACTTC. Protein sequence: CAISDYGLALYF.

The chain combines TRBV4-1 with TRBJ2-7; TRBD1 matches 12 bases. CDR1 is MGHRA, CDR2 YSYEKL, per germline. The ends lost 3 bases at V and 3 bases at J; junction bases unmatched: 3. This CDR3 is 15 amino acids long. This CDR3 is CASSHGTGGFYEQYF. The DNA of the CDR3 is TGCGCCAGCAGCCACGGGACAGGGGGCTTCTACGAGCAGTACTTC.

Concerning this clone: One junction end disagrees with the germline gene, perhaps due to a read error. J is TRBJ2-5 and V is TRBV5-1; possibly TRBD1 for D (5 bases). This CDR3 region has 14 residues. From germline, CDR1 is SGHRS and CDR2 YFSETQ. The CDR3 loop is CASSPDSVQGTQYF. The CDR3 nucleotides are TGCGCCAGCAGCCCAGACAGTGTCCAAGGGACCCAGTACTTC.

The CDR3 protein is CASSLSTDTQYF. The CDR3 DNA reads as TGTGCCAGCAGCCTTAGCACAGATACGCAGTATTTT. This sequence joins TRBV7-2 and TRBJ2-3, with D uncertain. CDR1 is SGHTA, CDR2 FQGNSA, per germline. This CDR3 has 12 amino acids. The V end was cut by 5 bases, the J end by 0 bases, with 3 bases between.

The CDR3 nucleotides are TGCGCCAGCAGCTGGAGGTGGGTACAGATAAACTATGGCTACACCTTC. Protein sequence: CASSWRWVQINYGYTF. This rearrangement joins TRBV5-1 to TRBJ1-2; D unresolved. This CDR3 region has 16 residues. The ends were cut back, 3 bases at V and 2 bases at J, with 17 bases in the middle. The germline CDR1 and CDR2 sequences are SGHRS and YFSETQ. The entire variable domain, with the rest obtained from reference TRBV5-1 and TRBJ1-2, is as follows: KAGVTQTPRYLIKTRGQQVTLSCSPISGHRSVSWYQQTPGQGLQFLFEYFSETQRNKGNFPGRFSGRQFSNSRSEMNVSTLELGDSALYLCASSWRWVQINYGYTFGSGTRLTVV.

The chain recombines TRBV29-1 with TRBJ1-2, with 10 bases matching TRBD1. V lost 4 bases to trimming and J lost 6 bases; unmatched junction nucleotides: 2. Germline CDR1 SQVTM, CDR2 ANQGSEA. The CDR3 is 12 amino acids. CDR3 sequence reads: CSVGQGADGYTF. The CDR3 DNA is TGCAGCGTTGGACAGGGGGCGGATGGCTACACCTTC.

The rearrangement links TRBV11-3 to TRBJ1-1; no clear D gene. Trimming took off 0 bases at V and 6 bases at J, with 8 bases between the two ends. The CDR3 runs to 13 residues. The V gene's germline CDR1 is SGHNT and CDR2 YENEEA. For the CDR3, the DNA is TGTGCCAGCAGCTTAGATGGGTTCGCTGAAGCTTTCTTT. Encoded protein: CASSLDGFAEAFF. Combining the CDR3 with reference TRBV11-3 and TRBJ1-1 gives the whole variable domain EAGVVQSPRYKIIEKKQPVAFWCNPISGHNTLYWYLQNLGQGPELLIRYENEEAVDDSQLPKDRFSAERLKGVDSTLKIQPAELGDSAVYLCASSLDGFAEAFFGQGTRLTVV.

The count of this clone is one. The chain carries TRBV5-1 and TRBJ2-3, with 8 bases that match TRBD1. This CDR3 is 17 amino acids long. Germline loops: CDR1 SGHRS, CDR2 YFSETQ. Trimming at V came to 1 base and at J to 2 bases, leaving 9 bases not matched to a gene. The CDR3 bases are TGCGCCAGCAGCTTGAACAGGGGGTATCTCATCACAGATACGCAGTATTTT. It specifies CASSLNRGYLITDTQYF.

CDR3 in amino acids: CSVGEGGSGNTIYF. As DNA, the CDR3 is TGCAGCGTCGGGGAAGGGGGCTCTGGAAACACCATATATTTT. The chain carries TRBV29-1 and TRBJ1-3; D is perhaps TRBD1 (6 bases). Germline V gene data show CDR1 as SQVTM and CDR2 as ANQGSEA. V was trimmed by 6 bases and J by 0 bases, leaving 12 bases between them. This CDR3 is built from 14 residues.

The chain has TRBV6-1 and TRBJ2-3, with TRBD2 as a possible D gene (6 bases). The CDR3 covers 18 residues. Germline V gene lookup returns CDR1 MNHNS and CDR2 SASEGT. Trimming stripped 4 bases from V and 4 bases from J, with 24 bases between. CDR3 nucleotides: TGTGCCAGCAGTGCCCCCCCCGGGACTGTGGCGGCCTCAGATACGCAGTATTTT. It translates to CASSAPPGTVAASDTQYF.

V usage is TRBV19 and J usage is TRBJ1-1, with 10 positions matching TRBD1. CDR3 length: 15 amino acids. CDR1 and CDR2 from the germline V gene are LNHDA and SQIVND (reference sequence). V lost 5 bases to trimming and J lost 9 bases; unmatched junction nucleotides: 12. The CDR3 reads CASSVLAGTGEKAFF. Written as DNA, the CDR3 is TGTGCCAGTAGTGTCCTTGCCGGGACAGGGGAAAAAGCTTTCTTT.

The chain employs TRBV6-5 and TRBJ2-3, with 9 bases matching TRBD2. The V gene end was trimmed by 8 bases and the J gene end by 6 bases; junction bases not matched to a gene: 9. CDR1 is MNHEY and CDR2 is SVGAGI in the germline V gene. The CDR3 covers 14 residues. The CDR3, as DNA: TGTGCCAGCCGGAGACTAGCGGAGGGGGATACGCAGTATTTT. Encoded protein: CASRRLAEGDTQYF.

The CDR3: CASSSLTSGGTKQFF. The CDR3 DNA sequence: TGTGCCAGCAGCTCGTTGACTAGCGGGGGTACGAAGCAGTTCTTC. The chain employs TRBV7-3 and TRBJ2-1; 12 nucleotides agree with TRBD2. The CDR3 totals 15 residues. The germline gives CDR1 SGHTA, CDR2 FQGTGA. V dropped 4 bases and J dropped 11; count of bases not matched to a gene: 9.

The V and J genes are TRBV11-2 and TRBJ1-6; TRBD1 matches 10 bases. This CDR3 has 16 residues. Germline values: CDR1 SGHAT, CDR2 FQNNGV. The V segment lost 5 bases and the J segment 11 bases; nucleotides outside the gene matches: 12. CDR3 residues: CASSQIYKDRGAPLHF. The DNA of the CDR3 is TGTGCCAGCAGCCAGATTTACAAGGACAGGGGGGCACCCCTCCACTTT.

The chain couples TRBV9 to TRBJ1-1; the D is unclear. This CDR3 has 13 residues. Germline loops: CDR1 SGDLS, CDR2 YYNGEE. V was clipped by 3 bases and J by 0 bases, with 6 bases between them. The CDR3 coding sequence is TGTGCCAGCAGCGGTACTGTGAACACTGAAGCTTTCTTT. It codes for CASSGTVNTEAFF.

J is TRBJ2-1 and V is TRBV5-5, with a tentative D call TRBD2 (7 bases). This CDR3 comprises 18 residues. From germline, CDR1 is SGHKS and CDR2 YYEKEE (reference sequence). V lost 4 bases and J 4 bases, leaving 24 bases between the germline ends. CDR3 bases: TGTGCCAGCAGCCGAAGTGGGAGGGGGGGCTCATTATACAATGAGCAGTTCTTC. Its translation: CASSRSGRGGSLYNEQFF.

The genes are TRBV2 and TRBJ2-5; D is perhaps TRBD1 (6 bases). With 3 bases removed from V and 5 bases from J, the gap between germline ends came to 16 bases. The germline gives CDR1 SNHLY, CDR2 FYNNEI. The CDR3 has 15 amino acids. As DNA, the CDR3 is TGTGCCAGCAGTGACGCCAGGGGATCGGGGGAGACCCAGTACTTC. It is translated as CASSDARGSGETQYF. The variable domain in full, with the rest retrieved from reference TRBV2 and TRBJ2-5, is EPEVTQTPSHQVTQMGQEVILRCVPISNHLYFYWYRQILGQKVEFLVSFYNNEISEKSEIFDDQFSVERPDGSNFTLKIRSTKLEDSAMYFCASSDARGSGETQYFGPGTRLLVL.

This clone has just a few counts. J is TRBJ2-7 and V is TRBV9, with TRBD2 as a possible D gene (5 bases). V lost 0 bases and J 4 bases, leaving 14 bases between the germline ends. The CDR3 extends over 15 amino acids. Germline V gene lookup returns CDR1 SGDLS and CDR2 YYNGEE. Written as DNA, the CDR3 is TGTGCCAGCAGCGTAGGACCGACGGAGGTTTACGAGCAGTACTTC. Amino acids: CASSVGPTEVYEQYF.

The chain recombines TRBV3-1 (or the pseudogene TRBV3-2) with TRBJ2-1; the D is unclear. Germline values: CDR1 LGHDT, CDR2 YNNKEL (reference sequence). The CDR3 sequence is 12 residues long. V was shortened by 1 base and J by 6 bases, with 4 bases between the two germline ends. CDR3 bases: TGTGCCAGCAGCCAAGTTAGCAATGAGCAGTTCTTC. As protein: CASSQVSNEQFF.

V and J are TRBV7-9 and TRBJ2-5, with D perhaps being TRBD1 or TRBD2 (6 bases each). The germline gives CDR1 SEHNR, CDR2 FQNEAQ (reference sequence). The ends were cut back, 5 bases at V and 6 bases at J, with 19 bases in the middle. The CDR3 sequence is 15 residues long. DNA for the CDR3: TGTGCCAGCAGCATGACGTTTTCGGGGGCTCAGACCCAGTACTTC. Amino acids: CASSMTFSGAQTQYF.

CDR3 in amino acids: CASSLGAGDYGYTF. In nucleotides, the CDR3 is TGTGCCAGCAGCTTAGGGGCAGGGGACTATGGCTACACCTTC. This chain connects TRBV11-2 to TRBJ1-2, with a possible D match to TRBD1 (6 bases). The V gene's germline CDR1 is SGHAT and CDR2 FQNNGV. V shed 1 base and J shed 3 bases, with 9 bases lying between them. The CDR3 loop spans 14 amino acids.

The V gene is TRBV28, the J gene TRBJ1-5; D unresolved. CDR1 and CDR2 from the germline V gene are MDHEN and SYDVKM. The CDR3 contains 13 residues. V shed 3 bases and J shed 7 bases, with 10 bases lying between them. The CDR3 nucleotides read TGTGCCAGCAGTTTGAGTTTTTTCCAGCCCCAGCATTTT. Translating it yields CASSLSFFQPQHF.

V is TRBV5-5 and J is TRBJ1-2, with 7 bases lining up with TRBD1. The CDR3 loop spans 12 amino acids. V shed 4 bases and J 8 bases; nucleotides not matched to a gene: 5. Germline CDR1 is SGHKS and CDR2 is YYEKEE (reference sequence). The CDR3 reads CASSPGQDGYTF. CDR3 DNA: TGTGCCAGCAGCCCAGGACAGGACGGCTACACCTTC.